The TCR beta chain described here comes from a study of OX40 agonist ivuxolimab in advanced cancers. Study context: Given to patients was ivuxolimab, an agonistic anti-OX40 (CD134) antibody. Dosing consisted of intravenous ivuxolimab at 0.01 to 10 mg/kg every 2 weeks.

Notes on the study in general: CD8+ T cells were the subset that, on average, had more expanded clones than CD4+.

This table comes from immunoSEQ multiplex PCR, and its TCRdb copy is limited to in-frame clones, with some not included. Here the sample spans 64,000 or so clones, roughly 83% being singletons. Comment on this clone: What it recognizes is unknown.

Germline values: CDR1 LNHNV, CDR2 YYDKDF (reference sequence). With 2 bases clipped from V and 1 base from J, the junction kept 11 bases outside the gene matches. The CDR3 covers 18 residues. This sequence joins TRBV15 and TRBJ2-4; 7 nucleotides agree with TRBD2. The TCR sequence derives from an adult with an advanced solid tumor such as melanoma, head and neck, liver or kidney cancer. The specimen was CD4+ or CD8+ T cells sorted from blood, collected in a trial of the OX40 agonist ivuxolimab. The CDR3 DNA is TGTGCCACCAGCAGACCCCCAGGGTCCGGGGGGGCCAAAAACATTCAGTACTTC. Its protein product is CATSRPPGSGGAKNIQYF.